This TCR beta chain was documented in a study of T cell responses to AZD1222 COVID-19 vaccine. Study outcomes and limitations: Most donors were white British and more were female, and clonal diversity was possibly underestimated. Scientists sampled the repertoires only once the peak T cell response had passed.

The table lists this clone with a few counts. Its target is unknown. Sequencing was performed with immunoSEQ multiplex PCR; in TCRdb, only in-frame clones are kept and a portion is missing. The sample lists more than 95,000 clones; 75% to 90% were seen once. The CDR3 spans 13 residues. The germline V gene has CDR1 MDHEN and CDR2 SYDVKM. Losses at the gene ends were 6 bases for V and 4 bases for J; bases not matched to a gene: 5. The chain employs TRBV28 and TRBJ1-2, with 7 nucleotides matching TRBD1. The TCR originated in an adult in good health. Material: peripheral blood, obtained on day 0 of AZD1222 vaccination. CDR3 amino acids: CASRLGQSYGYTF. Written as DNA, the CDR3 is TGTGCCAGCAGACTGGGACAGTCCTATGGCTACACCTTC.